The present entry profiles one T cell receptor (beta chain) with its context. The antigen remains unidentified. Clones were read by immunoSEQ multiplex PCR, and TCRdb kept only the in-frame ones, dropping some. The sample records some 50,000 clones, roughly 92% being singletons. Time point noted: week 35, safety follow-up. Every vaccine dose comprised 300 ug of mutant IDH1 20-mer peptide plus topical imiquimod. The data originate from a study of a mutant IDH1 vaccine in newly diagnosed glioma. Across the whole study: Averaging approximately 42 years of age, treated patients were about 60% male and about 38% female. Patients were pretreated with radiotherapy, temozolomide, or both, mostly both.

The CDR3 totals 14 residues. The germline V gene has CDR1 MRHNA and CDR2 SNTAGT. The V and J ends lost 4 bases and 0 bases respectively, with 10 bases between them. The receptor was derived from a man aged 50-60 years with glioma. The sample was PBMCs, taken from a glioma patient whose treatment included an IDH1 peptide vaccine. This chain uses TRBV6-4 with TRBJ2-7, with unresolved D. The DNA for the CDR3 is TGTGCCAGCAGTGCGTCCGCTTCCTCCTACGAGCAGTACTTC. Encoded protein: CASSASASSYEQYF.